Listed below are T cell receptor beta chains from one sample, sequenced in a study of OX40 agonist ivuxolimab in advanced cancers. Generated by immunoSEQ multiplex PCR, the TCRdb table keeps only in-frame clones and is missing some. The sample records some 65,000 clones, roughly nine tenths being singletons. Material: CD4+ or CD8+ T cells sorted from blood, obtained in a trial of the OX40 agonist ivuxolimab. The receptors shown here come from an adult with an advanced solid tumor such as melanoma, head and neck, liver or kidney cancer. Both conserved end residues are part of each CDR3. The D gene is left open where the match is weak. A clone size is listed for some rows: how often the clone was seen (once, few, many), or a class if it is expanded.

-	TRBV30	TRBJ1-4	-	TGTGCCTGGATGCACAGAGCAACTAATGAAAAACTGTTTTTT	CAWMHRATNEKLFF
TRBD1	TRBV12-5	TRBJ2-5	-	TGTGCTAGTGGTGTCGGACAGGGCCAACAAGAGACCCAGTACTTC	CASGVGQGQQETQYF
TRBD1	TRBV30	TRBJ2-7	-	TGTGCCCTCGAGGGGGCCTCCTACGAGCAGTACTTC	CALEGASYEQYF
-	TRBV7-3	TRBJ1-2	-	TGTGCCAGCAGCCCCTTCGGACAAATGGGGGGCTACACCTTC	CASSPFGQMGGYTF
-	TRBV2	TRBJ2-7	-	TGTGCCAGCACCCCGACCAAAATGCTACACGAGCAGTACTTC	CASTPTKMLHEQYF
-	TRBV5-1	TRBJ1-6	-	TGCGCCAGCAGCCCCGAGGCGAGCTCCTATAATTCACCCCTCCACTTT	CASSPEASSYNSPLHF
-	TRBV4-1	TRBJ1-5	-	TGCGCCAGCAGCCTCGCGGCGGGGGTTATACCCCAGCATTTT	CASSLAAGVIPQHF
-	TRBV19	TRBJ2-1	-	TGTGCCAGTAGTGAGCCCTCTAGCCCAGAGGAGTTCTTC	CASSEPSSPEEFF
-	TRBV27	TRBJ2-7	many	TGTGCCAGCGGAGGGGGCCTAGGGGGCTACGAGCAGTACTTC	CASGGGLGGYEQYF
TRBD2	TRBV5-4	TRBJ2-1	-	TGTGCCAGCAGCTTGGAGGGACTAGCGGGAGGGTGGGAACAGTTCTTC	CASSLEGLAGGWEQFF
-	TRBV27	TRBJ2-7	-	TGTGCCAGCAGTCCACTCCCCACTAGTTTCTACGAGCAGTACTTC	CASSPLPTSFYEQYF
-	TRBV6-5	TRBJ1-3	medium-sized	TGTGCCAGCAGTCGGGGGGGGCTTGGAAACACCATATATTTT	CASSRGGLGNTIYF
-	TRBV29-1	TRBJ2-7	-	TGCAGCGTTCCCGGGCCAGGCTACGAGCAGTACTTC	CSVPGPGYEQYF
-	TRBV16	TRBJ1-2	-	TGTGCCAGCAGCCAATCGATTCCAGGAGCTCGGGGCTACACCTTC	CASSQSIPGARGYTF
-	TRBV27	TRBJ2-6	-	TGTGCCAGCAGTTCTGGGGCCAACGTCCTGACTTTC	CASSSGANVLTF
-	TRBV5-5	TRBJ2-7	-	TGTGCCAGCAGCTTTAGATGGGTTACCTACGAGCAGTACTTC	CASSFRWVTYEQYF
-	TRBV7-9	TRBJ1-5	-	TGTGCCAGCAGCTTATCAGGGTACAATCAGCCCCAGCATTTT	CASSLSGYNQPQHF
-	TRBV10-1	TRBJ1-1	-	TGCGCCAGCAGTGAGGGCCTGAACACTGAAGCTTTCTTT	CASSEGLNTEAFF
TRBD1	TRBV2	TRBJ2-7	-	TGTGCCAGCAGTCGCGGGACAGGGGATTGGGAGCAGTACTTC	CASSRGTGDWEQYF
-	TRBV5-1	TRBJ2-1	-	TGCGCCAGCGCTTTGGGGCATGGGAACAATGAGCAGTTCTTC	CASALGHGNNEQFF
-	TRBV7-9	TRBJ2-3	-	TGTGCCAGCAGCTTGATAGAGCTGATAATTACAGATACGCAGTATTTT	CASSLIELIITDTQYF
-	TRBV7-7	TRBJ2-7	-	TGTGCCAGCAGCTTTAGGTTCGGCTACGAGCAGTACTTC	CASSFRFGYEQYF
-	TRBV11-2	TRBJ2-7	-	TGTGCCAGCAGCTACGGGCGTAGCTCCTACGAGCAGTACTTC	CASSYGRSSYEQYF
TRBD2	TRBV7-9	TRBJ2-3	-	TGTGCCAGCAGCACAAATCTAGCGGGGATTAGCACAGATACGCAGTATTTT	CASSTNLAGISTDTQYF
-	TRBV9	TRBJ2-1	-	TGTGCCAGCAGCGTAGCGGGCCAGGGCGGGGCAACCTACAATGAGCAGTTCTTC	CASSVAGQGGATYNEQFF
TRBD1	TRBV15	TRBJ2-4	-	TGTGCCACCAGGATCTGGGGACAGGGAGCCAAAAACATTCAGTACTTC	CATRIWGQGAKNIQYF
-	TRBV18	TRBJ2-2	-	TGTGCCAGCTCACCACCGGTGGGCCTCGGGGAGCTGTTTTTT	CASSPPVGLGELFF
-	TRBV5-6	TRBJ2-7	-	TGTGCCAGCAGCTTGGCAGTCTCCTACGAGCAGTACTTC	CASSLAVSYEQYF
TRBD1	TRBV7-7	TRBJ2-7	-	TGTGCCAGCAGCTTAGTTTCAGGGACAGGCGAGCAGTACTTC	CASSLVSGTGEQYF
-	TRBV29-1	TRBJ2-1	few	TGCAGCGTCTTCGGGGGAGGCCTTAACAATGAGCAGTTCTTC	CSVFGGGLNNEQFF
-	TRBV7-9	TRBJ2-5	few	TGTGCCAGCAGCGCCCGTCTACCTAGCGCCCTCCAAGAGACCCAGTACTTC	CASSARLPSALQETQYF
-	TRBV6-5	TRBJ2-2	-	TGTGCCAGCAGTTTTTCGGCAGCATCGAACACCGGGGAGCTGTTTTTT	CASSFSAASNTGELFF
TRBD1	TRBV27	TRBJ1-5	-	TGTGCCAGCCGGGGGGGGACAGCGGTACAACCAAATCAGCCCCAGCATTTT	CASRGGTAVQPNQPQHF
TRBD1	TRBV5-1	TRBJ2-7	-	TGCGCCAGCAGCTTGGGGACAGGCTACGAGCAGTACTTC	CASSLGTGYEQYF
TRBD1	TRBV18	TRBJ2-5	-	TGTGCCAGCTCACCCGTGGACAGGGAAGAGACCCAGTACTTC	CASSPVDREETQYF
-	TRBV19	TRBJ1-5	-	TGTGCCACCAACTTTAATCTGGATCAGCCCCAGCATTTT	CATNFNLDQPQHF
-	TRBV5-4	TRBJ2-7	-	TGTGCCAGCAGCTTGACCGTTGACGAGCAGTACTTC	CASSLTVDEQYF
-	TRBV9	TRBJ1-1	-	TGTGCCAGCAGCGTAAGACAGACGGGCACTGAAGCTTTCTTT	CASSVRQTGTEAFF
-	TRBV5-1	TRBJ1-4	few	TGCGCCAGCAGCTATGGGGGGGGCGCAATATCTGAAAAACTGTTTTTT	CASSYGGGAISEKLFF
TRBD1	TRBV7-9	TRBJ2-7	-	TGTGCCAGCAGCTTAGGCCCCAGGGGGCACGACGAGCAGTACTTC	CASSLGPRGHDEQYF
TRBD2	TRBV11-3	TRBJ2-7	-	TGTGCCAGCAGCTTAGGATCGGGAGGAAGGTACGAGCAGTACTTC	CASSLGSGGRYEQYF
TRBD1	TRBV5-1	TRBJ2-1	-	TGCGCCAGCAGCGCTACAGGGGGCCCCTACAATGAGCAGTTCTTC	CASSATGGPYNEQFF
-	TRBV7-8	TRBJ2-1	-	TGTGCCAGCAGCTTATGGCGGGACAACCCCGTAATTGACAATGAGCAGTTCTTC	CASSLWRDNPVIDNEQFF
TRBD1	TRBV7-8	TRBJ2-2	-	TGTGCCAGCAGCCGAGGACAGGGAGGATCCGGGGAGCTGTTTTTT	CASSRGQGGSGELFF
-	TRBV1	TRBJ2-7	once	TGCACCAGACCCTGGACCGGTTCCTACGAGCAGTACTTC	CTRPWTGSYEQYF
-	TRBV7-9	TRBJ1-2	few	TGTGCCAGCACTTCCCGGACACACTATGGCTACACCTTC	CASTSRTHYGYTF
TRBD2	TRBV19	TRBJ2-1	-	TGTGCCAGTAGTATCTGGACTAGCGGGTCTGATGAGCAGTTCTTC	CASSIWTSGSDEQFF
TRBD1	TRBV19	TRBJ1-2	-	TGTGCCAGTGGGTCGACAGGGGGTAACTATGGCTACACCTTC	CASGSTGGNYGYTF
-	TRBV30	TRBJ2-7	-	TGTGCCTGGAGGGAGGGCCCGGGGGCCTACGAGCAGTACTTC	CAWREGPGAYEQYF
-	TRBV27	TRBJ2-5	-	TGTGCCAGCAGTTTACTCCGGGACGCGGAGACCCAGTACTTC	CASSLLRDAETQYF
TRBD2	TRBV4-1	TRBJ2-1	-	TGCGCCAGCAGCTACGGACTAGCGGGAGGGCAGTTCTTC	CASSYGLAGGQFF
-	TRBV19	TRBJ2-1	-	TGTGCCAGTAATGAGTGGGGGCCTTACAATGAGCAGTTCTTC	CASNEWGPYNEQFF
-	TRBV4-1	TRBJ2-7	-	TGCGCCAGCAGCCACGGGCTTTCCTACGAGCAGTACTTC	CASSHGLSYEQYF
TRBD1	TRBV27	TRBJ2-7	-	TGTGCCAGCAGCTTCCAACCGGGACAGCGACTCGAGCAGTACTTC	CASSFQPGQRLEQYF
-	TRBV5-1	TRBJ2-7	-	TGCGCCAGCAGCCTCCGGCAGGGAAACTACGAGCAGTACTTC	CASSLRQGNYEQYF
-	TRBV11-2	TRBJ1-6	-	TGTGCCAGCAGTCTGACCCCCTCTGGCGATAATTCACCCCTCCACTTT	CASSLTPSGDNSPLHF
-	TRBV9	TRBJ2-3	-	TGTGCCAGCAGCCCGACGACTTACACAGATACGCAGTATTTT	CASSPTTYTDTQYF